The 13 T cell receptor beta chains below were found in one sample sequenced in a study of metastatic and nonmetastatic thyroid tumors. Before thyroid surgery, none of the patients had received any treatment. TCRdb re-called the PCR reads with MiXCR. Of roughly 32,000 clones listed, 15% to 20% are singletons. Sequences were obtained from blood. The receptors here all came from a female donor with papillary thyroid cancer or a benign thyroid nodule (not recorded which). Some clones in this sample may be carry-over from other donors' samples.

Only a few counts were recorded for this clone. The rearrangement joins TRBV2 to TRBJ2-7; TRBD2 matches 10 bases. From germline, CDR1 is SNHLY and CDR2 FYNNEI. V lost 3 bases, J lost 3 bases, and 2 bases stayed unmatched. There are 14 residues in the CDR3. CDR3 amino acids: CASSDGTSVYEQYF. As DNA, the CDR3 is TGTGCCAGCAGTGACGGGACTAGCGTCTACGAGCAGTACTTC.

This clone was detected only a few times. The V call is TRBV6-1, the J call TRBJ2-7; D is perhaps TRBD2 (7 bases). V gave up 4 bases and J gave up 1 base, with 17 bases separating them. The CDR3 is 16 residues long. CDR1 is MNHNS, CDR2 SASEGT, per germline. The CDR3 DNA sequence: TGTGCCAGCAGTGCTACTGGGAGGGGGGGGTCCTACGAGCAGTACTTC. It yields the protein CASSATGRGGSYEQYF.

This clone appeared many times. The V gene is TRBV6-1, the J gene TRBJ2-7, with D possibly being TRBD1 or TRBD2 (5 bases each). The CDR3 runs 11 residues. Per the germline V gene, CDR1 is MNHNS and CDR2 is SASEGT. Trimming took off 5 bases at V and 9 bases at J, with 11 bases between the two ends. CDR3 sequence (DNA): TGTGCCAGCAGTCCGGGACGGCTGCAGTACTTC. Its protein product is CASSPGRLQYF.

The chain uses TRBV27 and TRBJ1-2; TRBD1 might be the D (6 bases). The CDR3 has 14 amino acids. V lost 7 bases to trimming and J lost 4 bases, with 16 bases between them. Germline V gene lookup returns CDR1 MNHEY and CDR2 SMNVEV (reference sequence). In nucleotides, the CDR3 is TGTGCCAGCAAGAAGAGGGACAACCTCTATGGCTACACCTTC. It codes for CASKKRDNLYGYTF.

By its share, this clone is medium-sized. The CDR3 sequence is CASTLGGNNQPQHF. CDR3 coding DNA: TGTGCCAGCACCTTGGGGGGTAACAATCAGCCCCAGCATTTT. The chain recombines TRBV6-1 with TRBJ1-5; tentatively, D is TRBD1 (5 bases). This CDR3 is built from 14 residues. Germline-derived CDR1 and CDR2 are MNHNS and SASEGT. The V and J ends lost 7 bases and 3 bases respectively, with 13 bases between them.

This clone was counted only a few times. The rearrangement joins TRBV10-3 to TRBJ1-2; possible D gene TRBD1, 5 bases. Per germline, CDR1 ENHRY and CDR2 SYGVKD. The CDR3 sequence is 14 residues long. V lost 6 bases and J lost 2, with 13 bases in between. The CDR3 spells CAISEGSVNYGYTF. The CDR3 DNA reads TGTGCCATCAGCGAGGGGTCTGTAAACTATGGCTACACCTTC.

The chain combines TRBV20-1 with TRBJ2-7; 12 bases match TRBD2. V trimming: 0 bases; J trimming: 6 bases; junction bases outside the gene matches: 6. CDR1 and CDR2 (germline): DFQATT, SNEGSKA (reference sequence). The CDR3 consists of 15 residues. CDR3 in amino acids: CSARDRLAGVGEQYF. The CDR3 DNA is TGCAGTGCTAGAGATCGACTAGCGGGAGTTGGCGAGCAGTACTTC.

This clone appeared many times. V and J are TRBV7-9 and TRBJ1-1; D possibly corresponds to TRBD1 (6 bases). Trimming took 6 bases from V and 7 from J, leaving 12 bases between them. The germline V gene has CDR1 SEHNR and CDR2 FQNEAQ (reference sequence). The CDR3 consists of 12 residues. CDR3 protein: CASRQQGLEAFF. The CDR3 DNA reads as TGTGCCAGCAGACAACAGGGCCTTGAAGCTTTCTTT. The full variable domain, in which reference TRBV7-9 and TRBJ1-1 provide the parts outside the CDR3, is DTGVSQNPRHKITKRGQNVTFRCDPISEHNRLYWYRQTLGQGPEFLTYFQNEAQLEKSRLLSDRFSAERPKGSFSTLEIQRTEQGDSAMYLCASRQQGLEAFFGQGTRLTVV.

The table lists this clone with many counts. The chain has TRBV7-2 and TRBJ2-7; the D call may be TRBD1 or TRBD2 (5 bases each). Germline V gives CDR1 SGHTA, CDR2 FQGNSA. The V end was cut by 3 bases, the J end by 4 bases, with 13 bases between. The CDR3 spans 14 residues. The CDR3 region is CASSFSGSRYEQYF. CDR3 bases: TGTGCCAGCAGCTTCTCAGGGAGTCGGTACGAGCAGTACTTC.

This clone was found many times. The chain is built from TRBV2 and TRBJ2-7; unclear D gene. The germline V gene has CDR1 SNHLY and CDR2 FYNNEI. V lost 0 bases to trimming and J lost 3 bases, with 18 bases between them. The length of the CDR3 is 17 residues. The CDR3 nucleotides are TGTGCCAGCAGTGAAGCTAGCAGTAGATTTGCCAACTACGAGCAGTACTTC. Protein sequence: CASSEASSRFANYEQYF.

V is TRBV11-2 and J is TRBJ2-3; D remains unclear. CDR3 length equals 14 residues. The V gene's germline CDR1 is SGHAT and CDR2 FQNNGV. The germline V and J ends were trimmed by 3 bases and 4 bases, with 11 bases remaining between them. The CDR3 loop is CASSLSSGADTQYF. CDR3 DNA sequence: TGTGCCAGCAGCTTGTCCAGTGGGGCAGATACGCAGTATTTT. The complete variable domain, with remaining parts taken from reference TRBV11-2 and TRBJ2-3, reads EAGVAQSPRYKIIEKRQSVAFWCNPISGHATLYWYQQILGQGPKLLIQFQNNGVVDDSQLPKDRFSAERLKGVDSTLKIQPAKLEDSAVYLCASSLSSGADTQYFGPGTRLTVL.

This clone has just a few counts. Since a much larger clone is just one base distant, this may be a read error. This sample includes further DNA sequences coding for the same CDR3. The chain links TRBV29-1 to TRBJ2-1; D might be TRBD2 (6 bases). Trimming stripped 5 bases from V and 8 bases from J, with 13 bases between. This CDR3 is 12 amino acids long. Germline values: CDR1 SQVTM, CDR2 ANQGSEA. The CDR3, as DNA: TGCAGCGTTCGACTAGTTAGCGATGAGCAGTTCTTC. Residues: CSVRLVSDEQFF.

This clone has at least ten counts. The chain combines TRBV29-1 with TRBJ2-5, with TRBD1 matching over 10 bases. The CDR3 is made up of 14 amino acids. Germline assignment: CDR1 SQVTM and CDR2 ANQGSEA. V gave up 3 bases and J gave up 5 bases; unmatched junction bases: 6. The DNA for the CDR3 is TGCAGCGTTGAGGCGGGACAGGGGACGGAGACCCAGTACTTC. Translating gives CSVEAGQGTETQYF.